These 7 T cell receptor beta chains share one sample of origin, sequenced in a study of shared clonotypes between healthy human individuals. Sequencing used immunoSEQ multiplex PCR; TCRdb keeps in-frame clones, though not all of them. The sample yields about 470,000 clones, more than 75% seen once. The sequencing sample was made of PBMCs. The receptor set was obtained from a woman aged 40 to 55 in good health. Some clones in this sample may be carry-over from other donors' samples.

The chain recombines TRBV28 with TRBJ2-5, with D possibly called TRBD1 or TRBD2 (5 bases each). From germline, CDR1 is MDHEN and CDR2 SYDVKM. This CDR3 region has 15 residues. With 5 bases removed from V and 1 base from J, the gap between germline ends came to 14 bases. The CDR3 protein is CASSPLGGTQETQYF. The DNA for the CDR3 is TGTGCCAGCAGTCCACTTGGGGGAACCCAAGAGACCCAGTACTTC.

This clone appeared a few times. The chain employs TRBV5-6 and TRBJ2-7, with 7 bases fitting TRBD1. The germline gives CDR1 SGHDT, CDR2 YYEEEE. The CDR3 runs 15 residues. The ends lost 0 bases at V and 2 bases at J; junction bases unmatched: 5. Here the CDR3 reads CASSLGRGFTYEQYF. Written as DNA, the CDR3 is TGTGCCAGCAGCTTGGGCAGGGGGTTTACCTACGAGCAGTACTTC.

This clone came up once. This chain uses TRBV5-1 with TRBJ2-3; no definite D call. Per germline, CDR1 SGHRS and CDR2 YFSETQ. This CDR3 has 15 amino acids. Trimming took 3 bases from V and 0 from J, leaving 11 bases between them. The CDR3 DNA follows: TGCGCCAGCAGCTACCTGGACGGCAGCACAGATACGCAGTATTTT. It yields the protein CASSYLDGSTDTQYF.

The chain employs TRBV10-3 and TRBJ2-7, with a tentative D call TRBD2 (6 bases). Germline V lookup: CDR1 ENHRY, CDR2 SYGVKD. This CDR3 has 15 residues. Trimming shortened V by 2 bases and J by 1 base, and 12 bases separated the two germline ends. The CDR3 region is CAISEPPGTSYEQYF. The CDR3 DNA reads as TGTGCCATCAGTGAGCCGCCCGGGACTTCCTACGAGCAGTACTTC.

The rearrangement links TRBV15 to TRBJ2-7; maybe TRBD1 (7 bases). The CDR3 length is 14 residues. Between the trimmed V and J ends, which lost 3 bases and 2 bases, there was a span of 11 bases. Germline CDR1 reads LNHNV; CDR2 reads YYDKDF (reference sequence). The chain's CDR3 is CATSRAGGPYEQYF. The CDR3 nucleotides are TGTGCCACCAGCAGGGCAGGGGGGCCCTACGAGCAGTACTTC.

V is TRBV6-5 and J is TRBJ2-1; D is tentatively TRBD1 or TRBD2 (5 bases each). V lost 6 bases to trimming and J lost 1 base, with 7 bases between them. CDR1 and CDR2 (germline): MNHEY, SVGAGI. This CDR3 has 13 amino acids. The CDR3 is CASRGVSYNEQFF. The CDR3 DNA reads TGTGCCAGCAGGGGGGTTTCCTACAATGAGCAGTTCTTC.

J is TRBJ2-2 and V is TRBV7-3; D unresolved. The CDR3 runs to 14 residues. V was shortened by 4 bases and J by 3 bases, with 9 bases between the two germline ends. The germline gives CDR1 SGHTA, CDR2 FQGTGA. In DNA, the CDR3 is TGTGCCAGCAGCTCTCGACTTTACACCGGGGAGCTGTTTTTT. It codes for CASSSRLYTGELFF.